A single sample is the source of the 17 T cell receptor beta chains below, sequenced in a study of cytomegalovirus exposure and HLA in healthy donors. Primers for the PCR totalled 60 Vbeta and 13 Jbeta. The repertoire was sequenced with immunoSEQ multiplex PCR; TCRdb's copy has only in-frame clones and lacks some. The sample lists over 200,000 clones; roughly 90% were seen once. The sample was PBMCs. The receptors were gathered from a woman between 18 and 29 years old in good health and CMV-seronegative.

As DNA, the CDR3 is TGCGCCAGCAGTCAATATCCGGTCTCCTACGAGCAGTACTTC. The encoded protein is CASSQYPVSYEQYF. The chain links TRBV23-1 to TRBJ2-7; D is uncertain. TRBV23-1 is an open reading frame whose function is uncertain. The ends were cut back, 1 base at V and 0 bases at J, with 7 bases in the middle. The CDR3 loop spans 14 amino acids.

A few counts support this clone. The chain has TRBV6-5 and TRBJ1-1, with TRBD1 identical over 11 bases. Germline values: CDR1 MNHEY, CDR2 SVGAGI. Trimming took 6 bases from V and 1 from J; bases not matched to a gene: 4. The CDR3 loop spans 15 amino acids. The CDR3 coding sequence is TGTGCCAGCAGAGGACAGGGGGCCGGGAACACTGAAGCTTTCTTT. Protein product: CASRGQGAGNTEAFF.

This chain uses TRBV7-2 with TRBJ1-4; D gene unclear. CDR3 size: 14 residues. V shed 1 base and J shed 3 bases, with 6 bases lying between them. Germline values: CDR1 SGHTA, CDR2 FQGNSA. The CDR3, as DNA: TGTGCCAGCAGCTTAGGCGGTTCTAATGAAAAACTGTTTTTT. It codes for CASSLGGSNEKLFF.

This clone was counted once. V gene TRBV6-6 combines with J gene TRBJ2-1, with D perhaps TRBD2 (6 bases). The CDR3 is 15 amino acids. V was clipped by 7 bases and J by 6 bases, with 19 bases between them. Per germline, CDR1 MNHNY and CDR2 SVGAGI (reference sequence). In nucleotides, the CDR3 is TGTGCCAGCACCTGGGGAGGTTCCCCCACCAATGAGCAGTTCTTC. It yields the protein CASTWGGSPTNEQFF.

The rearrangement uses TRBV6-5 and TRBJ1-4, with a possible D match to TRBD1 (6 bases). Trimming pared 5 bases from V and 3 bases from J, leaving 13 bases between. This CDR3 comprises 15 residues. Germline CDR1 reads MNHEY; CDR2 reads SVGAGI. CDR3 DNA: TGTGCCAGCAGTCCTCAGGGGTCGGCTAATGAAAAACTGTTTTTT. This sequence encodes CASSPQGSANEKLFF.

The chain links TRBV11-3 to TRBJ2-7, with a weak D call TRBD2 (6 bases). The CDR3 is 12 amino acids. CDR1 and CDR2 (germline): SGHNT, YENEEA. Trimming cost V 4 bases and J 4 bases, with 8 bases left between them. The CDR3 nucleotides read TGTGCCAGCAGCTCGGGGGTTTACGAGCAGTACTTC. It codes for CASSSGVYEQYF.

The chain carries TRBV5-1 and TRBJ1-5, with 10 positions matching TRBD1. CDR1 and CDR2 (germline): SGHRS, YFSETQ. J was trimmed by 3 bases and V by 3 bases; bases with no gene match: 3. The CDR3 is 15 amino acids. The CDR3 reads CASSSGTGANQPQHF. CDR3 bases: TGCGCCAGCAGCTCAGGGACAGGGGCCAATCAGCCCCAGCATTTT.

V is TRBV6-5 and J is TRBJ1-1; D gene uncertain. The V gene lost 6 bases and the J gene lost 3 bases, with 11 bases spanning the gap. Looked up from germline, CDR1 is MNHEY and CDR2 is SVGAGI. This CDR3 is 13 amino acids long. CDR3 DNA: TGTGCCAGCAGGAGGCACCCTGACACTGAAGCTTTCTTT. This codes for CASRRHPDTEAFF.

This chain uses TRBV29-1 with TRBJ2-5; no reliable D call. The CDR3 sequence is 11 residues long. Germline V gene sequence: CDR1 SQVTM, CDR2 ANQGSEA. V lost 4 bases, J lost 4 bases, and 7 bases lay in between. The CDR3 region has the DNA TGCAGCGTTGTTCCCCGAGAGACCCAGTACTTC. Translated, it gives CSVVPRETQYF.

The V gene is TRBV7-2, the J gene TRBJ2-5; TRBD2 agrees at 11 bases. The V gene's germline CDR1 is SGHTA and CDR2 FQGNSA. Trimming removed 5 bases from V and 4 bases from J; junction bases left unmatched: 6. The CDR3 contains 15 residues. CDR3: CASSQRLAGTETQYF. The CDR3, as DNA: TGTGCCAGCAGCCAACGACTAGCGGGGACAGAGACCCAGTACTTC.

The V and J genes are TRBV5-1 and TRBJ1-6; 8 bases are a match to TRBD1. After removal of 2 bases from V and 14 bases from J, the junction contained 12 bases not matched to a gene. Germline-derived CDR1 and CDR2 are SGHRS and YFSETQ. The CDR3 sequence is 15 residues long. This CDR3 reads CASSFKDRDFSTLHF. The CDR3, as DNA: TGCGCCAGCAGCTTTAAGGACAGGGACTTCTCGACCCTCCACTTT.

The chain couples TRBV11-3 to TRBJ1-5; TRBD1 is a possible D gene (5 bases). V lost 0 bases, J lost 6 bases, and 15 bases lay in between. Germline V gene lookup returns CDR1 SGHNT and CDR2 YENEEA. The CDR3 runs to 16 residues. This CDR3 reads CASSLDRPGGGQPQHF. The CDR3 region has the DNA TGTGCCAGCAGCTTAGACCGCCCCGGGGGAGGTCAGCCCCAGCATTTT.

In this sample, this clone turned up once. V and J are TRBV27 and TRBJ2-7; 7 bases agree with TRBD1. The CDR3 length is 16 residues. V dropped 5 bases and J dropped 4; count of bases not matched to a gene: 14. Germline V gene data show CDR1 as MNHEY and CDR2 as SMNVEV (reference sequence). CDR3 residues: CASSPVPGTARYEQYF. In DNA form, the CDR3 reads TGTGCCAGCAGTCCCGTTCCCGGGACAGCGAGATACGAGCAGTACTTC.

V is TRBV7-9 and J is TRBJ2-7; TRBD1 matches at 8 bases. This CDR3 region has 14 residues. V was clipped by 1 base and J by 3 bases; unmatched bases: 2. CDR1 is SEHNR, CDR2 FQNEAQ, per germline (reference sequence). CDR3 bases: TGTGCCAGCAGCTTAGAGGACAGGGTCTACGAGCAGTACTTC. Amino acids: CASSLEDRVYEQYF.

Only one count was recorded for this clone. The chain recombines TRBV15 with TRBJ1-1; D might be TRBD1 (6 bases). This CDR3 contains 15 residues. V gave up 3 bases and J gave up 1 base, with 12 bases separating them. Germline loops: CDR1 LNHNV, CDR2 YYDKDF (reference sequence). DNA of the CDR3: TGTGCCACCAGCAGGGTACTGGGACAGAACACTGAAGCTTTCTTT. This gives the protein CATSRVLGQNTEAFF.

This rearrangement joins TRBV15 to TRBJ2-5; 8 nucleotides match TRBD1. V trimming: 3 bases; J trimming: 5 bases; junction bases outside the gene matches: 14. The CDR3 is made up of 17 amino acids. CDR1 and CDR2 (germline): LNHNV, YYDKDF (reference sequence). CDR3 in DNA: TGTGCCACCAGCAGGGATGGACAGGGCAATCCGGGGGAGACCCAGTACTTC. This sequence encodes CATSRDGQGNPGETQYF.

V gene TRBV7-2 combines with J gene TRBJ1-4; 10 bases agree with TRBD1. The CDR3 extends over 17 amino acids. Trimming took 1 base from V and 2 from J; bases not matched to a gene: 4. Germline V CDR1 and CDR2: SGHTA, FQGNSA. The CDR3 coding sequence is TGTGCCAGCAGCTTAGGTGACAGGGGGCCGACTAATGAAAAACTGTTTTTT. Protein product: CASSLGDRGPTNEKLFF.